This entry is about one T cell receptor beta chain. This sample is part of a study of blood T cell repertoires in COVID-19. Losses at the gene ends were 6 bases for V and 4 bases for J; bases not matched to a gene: 8. This CDR3 has 15 residues. The germline CDR1 and CDR2 sequences are SNHLY and FYNNEI. Sequenced by immunoSEQ multiplex PCR; TCRdb stores in-frame clones only, minus some. The sample lists more than 25,000 clones, 70% to 90% occurring once. This clonotype originated in an elderly woman with COVID-19, enrolled during active disease. The rearrangement uses TRBV2 and TRBJ2-2, with TRBD2 matching over 7 bases. The specimen sequenced was peripheral blood. For the CDR3, the DNA is TGTGCCAGCAGAGCCTTGAGCGGGGTCACCGGGGAGCTGTTTTTT. It codes for CASRALSGVTGELFF.